The text below deals with one TCR beta chain. Other DNA sequences in this specimen translate into the identical CDR3. This entry belongs to a study of shared clonotypes between healthy human individuals. Turning to the study itself: A donor's plate count was three for CD4 naive and three for CD4 memory; CD8 naive had two and CD8 memory one.

Sorted-subset replicate PCRs used roughly 220 ng DNA, some 30,000 T cell genomes. Sequenced by immunoSEQ multiplex PCR; TCRdb stores in-frame clones only, minus some. The table records fewer than 1.8 million clones, approximately 98.5% of them present only once. Trimming took 0 bases from V and 3 from J; bases not matched to a gene: 1. CDR3 size: 14 residues. The germline V gene encodes CDR1 SGDLS and CDR2 YYNGEE. This sequence joins TRBV9 and TRBJ2-7; 9 positions match TRBD1. Sequencing was performed on naive CD4+ T cells sorted from blood. Documented subset: CD45RA+ positively selected. The sequence was collected from a man aged 30 to 45 in good health. The CDR3 coding sequence is TGTGCCAGCAGCGTAGAGACAGGGGGCTACGAGCAGTACTTC. This translates into CASSVETGGYEQYF.